The entry that follows covers one TCR beta chain sequence. Sequencing was performed with immunoSEQ multiplex PCR; in TCRdb, only in-frame clones are kept and a portion is missing. The sample yields over 75,000 clones, 70% to 85% seen once. The sample originates from a study of cytotoxic CD8 clonotypes in ibrutinib-treated CLL. J was trimmed by 11 bases and V by 1 base; bases with no gene match: 13. CDR1 and CDR2 from the germline V gene are SGHTA and FQGNSA. This CDR3 is built from 16 residues. This chain links TRBV7-2 with TRBJ2-5; 10 nucleotides line up with TRBD2. The input for sequencing was PBMCs, taken after 12 months of ibrutinib treatment. The source is a human donor with chronic lymphocytic leukemia. The CDR3 DNA reads as TGTGCCAGCAGCTTAGGAACTCGAGCGGGGGGGCAGGGACAGTACTTC. Translated, it gives CASSLGTRAGGQGQYF.